A selection of T cell receptor beta chains follows, all from one sample in a study of shared clonotypes between healthy human individuals. Using immunoSEQ multiplex PCR, the repertoire was profiled, and TCRdb retains in-frame clones only, with some absent. Here the sample spans around 2,000,000 clones, 85% to 95% being singletons. Sequencing input: naive CD8+ T cells from PBMCs. Every receptor here comes from a man younger than 35 in good health. Some clones in this sample may be carry-over from other donors' samples. Both conserved end residues are part of each CDR3. The order of the fields is J gene, CDR3 length, V gene, clone size, CDR3 protein. The size of a clone is reported for some rows only, either as once, few or many, or as a class for expanded clones.

TRBJ1-1 | 13 | TRBV9 | . | CASSAQWNTEAFF
TRBJ1-2 | 13 | TRBV7-6 | once | CASRETGEGGYTF
TRBJ2-7 | 15 | TRBV5-1 | . | CASSLDLGQGYEQYF
TRBJ2-7 | 14 | TRBV7-9 | . | CASSLVAGAYEQYF
TRBJ1-5 | 14 | TRBV27 | few | CASSLRGSNQPQHF
TRBJ1-1 | 16 | TRBV5-1 | . | CASSLGMWNRNTEAFF
TRBJ2-3 | 18 | TRBV28 | . | CASSLVQARTSRTDTQYF
TRBJ2-7 | 12 | TRBV5-4 | once | CASSLGPGEQYF
TRBJ2-2 | 14 | TRBV19 | . | CASSIGWGTGELFF
TRBJ2-7 | 16 | TRBV27 | . | CASSLMGGLGNYEQYF
TRBJ2-7 | 15 | TRBV7-6 | . | CASSVGQGPKYEQYF
TRBJ2-7 | 13 | TRBV9 | . | CASSVGITYEQYF
TRBJ1-5 | 13 | TRBV13 | . | CASSLGPNQPQHF
TRBJ1-1 | 15 | TRBV2 | . | CASSSPLVGNTEAFF
TRBJ2-7 | 14 | TRBV6-5 | . | CASSYGGPSYEQYF
TRBJ2-1 | 14 | TRBV27 | . | CASSPSPAPNEQFF
TRBJ1-2 | 12 | TRBV28 | once | CATRASDYGYTF
TRBJ2-2 | 19 | TRBV2 | . | CASNIWTGLAGGLTGELFF
TRBJ2-7 | 18 | TRBV19 | . | CASSTHPASGTFPYEQYF
TRBJ1-4 | 16 | TRBV15 | few | CATSRWAEGSDEKLFF
TRBJ1-1 | 13 | TRBV29-1 | . | CSAETGENTEAFF
TRBJ2-5 | 15 | TRBV10-1 | . | CASRRQGSDGETQYF
TRBJ2-7 | 12 | TRBV2 | . | CASRDSQYEQYF
TRBJ1-5 | 15 | TRBV27 | . | CASSPFMDSNQPQHF
TRBJ1-1 | 17 | TRBV5-1 | . | CASSPLVSPRGYTEAFF
TRBJ1-2 | 15 | TRBV27 | . | CASRPRGQRLGGYTF
TRBJ1-2 | 15 | TRBV9 | . | CASSVDRATNYGYTF
TRBJ1-2 | 13 | TRBV27 | . | CASSLPGTGGYTF
TRBJ2-1 | 14 | TRBV27 | . | CASAGVEVVGEQFF
TRBJ2-1 | 15 | TRBV5-6 | . | CASSFPGQGYNEQFF
TRBJ2-2 | 13 | TRBV15 | . | CATSVPGSTDVFF
TRBJ2-7 | 15 | TRBV28 | . | CASSFWGSNSYEQYF
TRBJ1-1 | 14 | TRBV28 | . | CARLLPALGTEAFF
TRBJ1-1 | 13 | TRBV11-2 | . | CASSPGFRTEAFF
TRBJ1-1 | 13 | TRBV7-6 | . | CASTGGLNTEAFF
TRBJ2-1 | 14 | TRBV2 | . | CASSELLTENEQFF
TRBJ1-2 | 16 | TRBV6-5 | . | CASSYSSGQVDYGYTF
TRBJ2-3 | 19 | TRBV7-8 | . | CASSLAREFLAESTDTQYF
TRBJ1-1 | 13 | TRBV30 | . | CAWTLGMNTEAFF
TRBJ1-1 | 13 | TRBV5-6 | . | CASSLGDPTEAFF
TRBJ2-2 | 12 | TRBV13 | . | CASSLAPGELFF
TRBJ2-5 | 16 | TRBV25-1 | once | CASSFPPQGNEETQYF
TRBJ2-2 | 14 | TRBV28 | . | CASSWGASTGELFF
TRBJ2-7 | 14 | TRBV6-4 | . | CASSQSGDSYEQYF
TRBJ2-2 | 19 | TRBV4-1 | . | CASSQDDGTRWGLAGELFF
TRBJ2-3 | 15 | TRBV7-6 | . | CASSEGQLSTDTQYF
TRBJ2-3 | 15 | TRBV28 | . | CATSRREGYADTQYF
TRBJ2-7 | 13 | TRBV25-1 | . | CASTGTTTYEQYF
TRBJ1-5 | 15 | TRBV4-1 | . | CASSPAWTSNQPQHF
TRBJ1-2 | 15 | TRBV7-2 | . | CASSPRDRGTYGYTF
TRBJ2-7 | 13 | TRBV6-1 | . | CASSAHLAGEQYF
TRBJ1-2 | 15 | TRBV1 | . | CTSSQSSGGSYGYTF
TRBJ2-3 | 14 | TRBV4-1 | once | CASSYQGGTDTQYF
TRBJ2-1 | 17 | TRBV27 | once | CASSLPPTRVPYNEQFF
TRBJ1-5 | 15 | TRBV7-9 | once | CASSDRQGGNQPQHF